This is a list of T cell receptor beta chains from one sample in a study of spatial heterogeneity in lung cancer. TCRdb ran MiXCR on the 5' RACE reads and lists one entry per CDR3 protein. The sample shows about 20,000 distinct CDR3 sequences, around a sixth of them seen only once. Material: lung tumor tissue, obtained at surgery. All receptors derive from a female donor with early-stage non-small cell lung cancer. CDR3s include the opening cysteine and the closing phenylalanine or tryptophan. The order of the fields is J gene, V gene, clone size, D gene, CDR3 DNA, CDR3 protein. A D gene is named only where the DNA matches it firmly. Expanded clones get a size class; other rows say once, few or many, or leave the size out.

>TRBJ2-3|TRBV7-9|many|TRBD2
TGTGCCAGCAGCTTAAGTAGCGGGAGATCAGATACGCAGTATTTT
CASSLSSGRSDTQYF
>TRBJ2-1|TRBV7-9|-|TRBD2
TGTGCCAGCAGCTTGCCGGGACTAGCGGGAGCAAATATCAATGAGCAGTTCTTC
CASSLPGLAGANINEQFF
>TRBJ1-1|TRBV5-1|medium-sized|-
TGCGCCAGCAGCTTGGCGGAGGGGAGAGACACTGAAGCTTTCTTT
CASSLAEGRDTEAFF
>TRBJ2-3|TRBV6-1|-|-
TGTGCCAGCAGGCCTGCACTTTGGGGCACAGATACGCAGTATTTT
CASRPALWGTDTQYF
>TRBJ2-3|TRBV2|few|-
TGTGCCAGCAGTTACCGCCCAGGTACAGATACGCAGTATTTT
CASSYRPGTDTQYF
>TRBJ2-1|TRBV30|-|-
TGTGCCTGGAATAGCCCCGGGGATGAGCAGTTCTTC
CAWNSPGDEQFF
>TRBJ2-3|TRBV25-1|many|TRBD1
TGTGCCAGCAGTGACCCCGGACAGGGCTTGGCGCAGTATTTT
CASSDPGQGLAQYF
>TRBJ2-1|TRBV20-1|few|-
TGCAGTGCTAGTTTGAGCACAGCCTACAATGAGCAGTTCTTC
CSASLSTAYNEQFF
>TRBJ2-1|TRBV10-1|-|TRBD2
TGCGCCAGCAGTGAACTCCAAGCGGGAGGTCTCAATGAGCAGTTCTTC
CASSELQAGGLNEQFF
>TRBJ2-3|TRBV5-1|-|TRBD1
TGCGCCAGCAGCGTTAGACAGGGGAGCGGGTTCGATACGCAGTATTTT
CASSVRQGSGFDTQYF
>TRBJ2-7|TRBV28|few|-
TGTGCCAGCAGTTCGCCCGGGGGAACAGCCTACGAGCAGTACTTC
CASSSPGGTAYEQYF
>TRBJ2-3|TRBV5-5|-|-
TGTGCCAGCAGCTTTATCACTAGGGTCACAGATACGCAGTATTTT
CASSFITRVTDTQYF
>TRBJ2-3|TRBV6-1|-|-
TGTGCCAGCAGTAAGGCCCCTTTCAATGCAGATACGCAGTATTTT
CASSKAPFNADTQYF
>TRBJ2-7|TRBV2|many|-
TGTGCCAGCGGGAACCTTTCCTACGAGCAGTACTTC
CASGNLSYEQYF
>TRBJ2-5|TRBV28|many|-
TGTGCCAGCAGTTTACGGGACTTCCAAGAGACCCAGTACTTC
CASSLRDFQETQYF
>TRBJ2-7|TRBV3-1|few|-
TGTGCCAGCAGCTCGGTCCCGGACACTACCTACGAGCAGTACTTC
CASSSVPDTTYEQYF
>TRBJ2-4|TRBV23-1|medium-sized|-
TGCGCCAGCAGTCAATCGCGGGGGCTAGCCAAAAACATTCAGTACTTC
CASSQSRGLAKNIQYF
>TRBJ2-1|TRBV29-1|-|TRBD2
TGCAGCGTTGAAGAATTCCCCGTGACTCCACTAGCGGGATGTGAGCAGTTCTTC
CSVEEFPVTPLAGCEQFF
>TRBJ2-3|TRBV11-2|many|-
TGTGCCAGCAGCTCGAGGGCCACGGATACGCAGTATTTT
CASSSRATDTQYF
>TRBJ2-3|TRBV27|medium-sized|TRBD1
TGTGCCAGCAGCCTGGGACAGGGACAGCCTAGGGATACGCAGTATTTT
CASSLGQGQPRDTQYF
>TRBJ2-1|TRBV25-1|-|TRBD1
TGTGCCAGCGGACAGGGGGCAAATGAGCAGTTCTTC
CASGQGANEQFF
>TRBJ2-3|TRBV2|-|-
TGTGCCAGCAGTGAAGTCAGTTGGCGGGATAGCACAGATACGCAGTATTTT
CASSEVSWRDSTDTQYF
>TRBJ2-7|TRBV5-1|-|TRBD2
TGCGCCAGCAGCCCGCAATGGACTAGCGAAGAGCAGTACTTC
CASSPQWTSEEQYF
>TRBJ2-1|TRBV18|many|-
TGTGCCAGCTCGGAGGGGGCAGGGCCGAATGAGCAGTTCTTC
CASSEGAGPNEQFF
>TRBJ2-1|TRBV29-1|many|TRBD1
TGCAGCGGTAGGGGACAGGGGTATGAGCAGTTCTTC
CSGRGQGYEQFF
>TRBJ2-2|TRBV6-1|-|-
TGTGCCACCCAGTCCGGGACATTTAACACCGGGGAGCTGTTTTTT
CATQSGTFNTGELFF